The clone carrying this T cell receptor beta chain was counted many times. These data belong to a study of T cells in Graves' hyperthyroidism and ophthalmopathy. Amplification targeted TCR beta CDR3 regions from RNA transcripts. First-round RT-PCR of the TCR CDR3 relied on the HTBI primer set. A single record per CDR3 protein comes from TCRdb applying MiXCR to the multiplex PCR reads. The sample contains hundreds of thousands of distinct CDR3 sequences, roughly 32% of which appear only once. Sequences were obtained from blood. This TCR derives from a woman aged 40 to 50 with Graves' hyperthyroidism.

The CDR3 nucleotides are TGCAGTGCTATAACGACAGGGGGATACACCTTC. Encoded protein: CSAITTGGYTF. The chain carries TRBV20-1 and TRBJ1-2, with 9 bases aligning to TRBD1. The CDR3 covers 11 residues. V gave up 4 bases and J gave up 11 bases; unmatched junction bases: 5. The V gene's germline CDR1 is DFQATT and CDR2 SNEGSKA (reference sequence).